Listed here is a single T cell receptor (beta chain). The sample belongs to a study of shared clonotypes between healthy human individuals. The V gene end was trimmed by 0 bases and the J gene end by 6 bases; junction bases not matched to a gene: 9. This CDR3 has 17 amino acids. Sorted subsets were amplified in replicate PCRs using 150 to 250 ng DNA, tens of thousands of T cell genomes. Clones were sequenced by immunoSEQ multiplex PCR, and TCRdb holds only the in-frame ones, with some missing. Seen here are millions of clones, over 85% observed once, and the top ten hold around 0.14%. The genes are TRBV5-3 and TRBJ2-2; TRBD1 matches 9 bases. TRBV5-3 is an ORF for which the function is uncertain. The material sequenced was naive CD4+ T cells sorted from blood. The subset is: CD45RA+ positively selected. This clonotype was obtained from a man between 18 and 29 years old in good health. CDR3: CARSLGPGTGKAGELFF. CDR3 in DNA: TGTGCCAGAAGCTTGGGGCCCGGGACAGGGAAGGCCGGGGAGCTGTTTTTT.